These 8 T cell receptor beta chains originate from one sample sequenced in a study of T cell changes during pregnancy in multiple sclerosis. Some clones are missing from TCRdb's copy, which holds only in-frame ones; the method was immunoSEQ multiplex PCR. The sample gives around 70,000 clones, more than 90% of which show up once; 2.1% is in the top ten. Sequencing used peripheral blood, obtained in the second trimester of pregnancy. These receptors were collected from a female donor in good health, enrolled as a control in a pregnancy study.

The chain carries TRBV27 and TRBJ1-1; the match to TRBD1 covers 8 bases. This CDR3 has 15 amino acids. V lost 3 bases to trimming and J lost 11 bases; unmatched junction nucleotides: 14. Germline-derived CDR1 and CDR2 are MNHEY and SMNVEV (reference sequence). The CDR3 bases are TGTGCCAGCAGTTTGGGGGGTCAGGGGGCTTTTGGCGCTTTCTTT. This encodes CASSLGGQGAFGAFF.

The rearrangement links TRBV7-9 to TRBJ2-7; D might be TRBD2 (7 bases). CDR3 length: 16 amino acids. The V end was cut by 5 bases, the J end by 2 bases, with 19 bases between. Germline loops: CDR1 SEHNR, CDR2 FQNEAQ (reference sequence). CDR3 amino acids: CASSPRRGQGPYEQYF. The CDR3 bases are TGTGCCAGCAGCCCTCGGCGGGGGCAGGGCCCCTACGAGCAGTACTTC.

The chain is built from TRBV7-9 and TRBJ1-1; 9 bases are shared with TRBD1. CDR3 length: 15 amino acids. Trimming took 5 bases from V and 3 from J; bases not matched to a gene: 7. Germline CDR1 is SEHNR and CDR2 is FQNEAQ (reference sequence). The CDR3 DNA sequence: TGTGCCAGCAGCAAAGGGACAGGGAGTGACACTGAAGCTTTCTTT. Residues: CASSKGTGSDTEAFF. The whole variable domain, remainder taken from reference TRBV7-9 and TRBJ1-1, is DTGVSQNPRHKITKRGQNVTFRCDPISEHNRLYWYRQTLGQGPEFLTYFQNEAQLEKSRLLSDRFSAERPKGSFSTLEIQRTEQGDSAMYLCASSKGTGSDTEAFFGQGTRLTVV.

The chain is built from TRBV7-6 and TRBJ2-1; 11 bases fit TRBD2. Trimming at V came to 3 bases and at J to 4 bases, leaving 5 bases not matched to a gene. From germline, CDR1 is SGHVS and CDR2 FNYEAQ. The CDR3 consists of 16 residues. DNA of the CDR3: TGTGCCAGCAGCTTCTCTAGCGGGGGGTCTTACAATGAGCAGTTCTTC. Its protein is CASSFSSGGSYNEQFF.

This sequence joins TRBV4-3 and TRBJ1-2, with D tentatively TRBD1 (5 bases). This CDR3 comprises 14 residues. Germline V gene lookup returns CDR1 LGHNA and CDR2 YSLEER. V was clipped by 0 bases and J by 8 bases, with 13 bases between them. As DNA, the CDR3 is TGCGCCAGCAGCCAAGATCCGGCGGGGGGAGGCTACACCTTC. It codes for CASSQDPAGGGYTF.

This chain links TRBV27 with TRBJ2-7, with a tentative D call TRBD2 (6 bases). The germline V and J ends were trimmed by 4 bases and 3 bases, with 10 bases remaining between them. Germline V gene sequence: CDR1 MNHEY, CDR2 SMNVEV (reference sequence). CDR3 size: 13 residues. CDR3 loop: CASSSGSYYEQYF. For the CDR3, the DNA is TGTGCCAGCAGTTCCGGGAGCTACTACGAGCAGTACTTC.

The chain uses TRBV19 and TRBJ2-7; 10 positions match TRBD1. Germline CDR1 and CDR2: LNHDA and SQIVND (reference sequence). V was clipped by 4 bases and J by 2 bases; unmatched bases: 8. The CDR3 spans 16 residues. The CDR3 sequence: CASSSQDRGATYEQYF. DNA of the CDR3: TGTGCCAGTAGTAGCCAGGACAGGGGGGCCACCTACGAGCAGTACTTC.

The chain has TRBV13 and TRBJ1-4; no clear D. CDR3 length: 12 amino acids. From germline, CDR1 is PRHDT and CDR2 FYEKMQ (reference sequence). Trimming cost V 5 bases and J 7 bases, with 8 bases left between them. In DNA form, the CDR3 reads TGTGCCAGCAGCCAACGGGGTGAAAAACTGTTTTTT. This codes for CASSQRGEKLFF.